This T cell receptor (beta chain) was identified during a study of blood T cells in healthy people across ages. Overall study context: Template switching caught about one barcoded beta molecule for each two T cells.

The study drew donors from healthy Caucasian individuals in Russia aged roughly 6 to 90. As concerns this clonotype: Its antigen is undetermined.

Broader study findings: Researchers judged that diversity estimates from one million T cells fell short of true values. There were more naive CD4+ cells and higher diversity in long-lived donors than in aged donors.

The CDR3 sequence is 17 residues long. Per the germline V gene, CDR1 is SGHVS and CDR2 is FNYEAQ. V shed 1 base and J 4 bases; nucleotides not matched to a gene: 11. Through a sample-barcoded 5' primer and a J-beta primer mix, a second PCR was run for roughly 7 to 12 cycles. In TCRdb, the 5' RACE reads were re-called with MiXCR into one record per CDR3 protein. Of 550,000 to 800,000 distinct CDR3 sequences listed, approximately 31% were seen once; the top ten hold approximately 15%. J is TRBJ1-1 and V is TRBV7-6; 8 nucleotides align to TRBD1. Source material: blood. This TCR derives from a woman older than 75 in good health. The CDR3 bases are TGTGCCAGCAGCTTAGGGCCGACAGGGGTTCGGACCACTGAAGCTTTCTTT. Translating it yields CASSLGPTGVRTTEAFF.